Below, one T cell receptor (beta chain) is given with its context. Sequencing was performed with immunoSEQ multiplex PCR; in TCRdb, only in-frame clones are kept and a portion is missing. Of about 46,000 clones in the sample, approximately 83% are singletons; the top ten hold 15% to 18%. The V end lost 0 bases, the J end lost 2 bases, and 8 bases lay between the germline ends. Germline V gives CDR1 LGHNA, CDR2 YSLEER. This CDR3 has 15 amino acids. This sample is part of a study of blood T cell repertoires in COVID-19. Across the study: PBMCs, B-cell-depleted T cells, or T cells were the source of the cDNA or gDNA that made up the material.

The receptor was derived from a human donor in a cohort sampled during active COVID-19. The donor label of this sample is uncertain. Source material: peripheral blood. The chain is built from TRBV4-3 and TRBJ2-1, with D hard to call. The CDR3 region has the DNA TGCGCCAGCAGCCAAGATACCAGTGCCTACAATGAGCAGTTCTTC. This encodes CASSQDTSAYNEQFF.